This TCR beta chain was captured by sequencing in a study of T cell responses to AZD1222 COVID-19 vaccine. Broader study findings: White British people made up most donors, females outnumbered males, and clonal diversity was possibly underestimated. Spike-spanning, vaccine-associated CD4 TCRs were dominant at 160-218 and 743-854. Receipt of two AZD1222 doses was followed by a rise in Spike-specific TCR breadth and depth.

This CDR3 is built from 13 residues. Germline-derived CDR1 and CDR2 are SGHRS and YFSETQ. The V and J ends lost 0 bases and 7 bases respectively, with 8 bases between them. The analysis combined second doses at about 4 or about 12 weeks. The protocol was immunoSEQ multiplex PCR, while the TCRdb copy is restricted to in-frame clones and leaves out a portion. Of about 130,000 clones listed, 85% are singletons. Remarks on this clone: Its antigen remains unknown.

This TCR was sampled from an adult who received the AZD1222 COVID-19 vaccine. The material sequenced was peripheral blood, taken 28 days after the second AZD1222 dose. This chain links TRBV5-1 with TRBJ2-1; D is unresolved. In DNA form, the CDR3 reads TGCGCCAGCAGCTTGGTTCTCGGAAATGAGCAGTTCTTC. Translating it yields CASSLVLGNEQFF. Filled out from reference TRBV5-1 and TRBJ2-1, the complete variable domain reads KAGVTQTPRYLIKTRGQQVTLSCSPISGHRSVSWYQQTPGQGLQFLFEYFSETQRNKGNFPGRFSGRQFSNSRSEMNVSTLELGDSALYLCASSLVLGNEQFFGPGTRLTVL.